This T cell receptor beta chain came from a study of blood T cell dynamics during melanoma immunotherapy. DNA loading was fixed at around 0.35 ug for all bulk PBMC samples. TCRdb's copy holds only in-frame clones and misses some; the assay was immunoSEQ multiplex PCR. The sample includes approximately 13,000 clones, approximately 84% of them seen just once. Time point specified: pre-treatment baseline. The CDR3 is made up of 14 amino acids. Germline V gene lookup returns CDR1 LNHNV and CDR2 YYDKDF (reference sequence). The V end lost 1 base, the J end lost 2 bases, and 7 bases lay between the germline ends.

The sample here was blood, taken from a patient treated with checkpoint blockade. This sequence was found in a human donor with melanoma. The chain carries TRBV15 and TRBJ2-3; unclear D gene. CDR3 DNA: TGTGCCACCAGCAGAGGCGGCAACACAGATACGCAGTATTTT. This codes for CATSRGGNTDTQYF.